This TCR beta chain appears in the sequencing data of a study of CD8 T cells in Susac syndrome. Study background: Within the sequenced group of Susac syndrome patients, roughly six showed active disease and roughly 8 were in remission.

From blood CD8+ and CD4+ T cells, the TCR beta chain was sequenced. The CDR3 covers 17 residues. The V gene lost 2 bases and the J gene lost 2 bases, with 17 bases spanning the gap. The germline V gene encodes CDR1 SGHRS and CDR2 YFSETQ. Reverse transcription of roughly 0.45 to 1 ug RNA was carried out with random hexamers. Across 54 Vbeta and 13 Jbeta, TCR beta CDR3 was amplified with immunoSEQ multiplex PCR. TCRdb re-called the immunoSEQ multiplex PCR reads with MiXCR, one entry per CDR3 protein. The sample records 130,000 or so distinct CDR3 sequences, just over 95% being singletons. Material for sequencing was CD4+ T cells from PBMCs. The chain combines TRBV5-1 with TRBJ1-3, with D uncertain. The receptor's source is a human donor with Susac syndrome. CDR3 DNA: TGCGCCAGCAGCTTTGGTTCGCGGCCCGACGCTGGAAACACCATATATTTT. Its protein is CASSFGSRPDAGNTIYF. The complete variable domain, with remaining parts taken from reference TRBV5-1 and TRBJ1-3, reads KAGVTQTPRYLIKTRGQQVTLSCSPISGHRSVSWYQQTPGQGLQFLFEYFSETQRNKGNFPGRFSGRQFSNSRSEMNVSTLELGDSALYLCASSFGSRPDAGNTIYFGEGSWLTVV.